Below are 9 T cell receptor beta chains sequenced from a single sample in a study of regulatory T cells in long-lasting Graves disease. Relying on iRepertoire HTBI primers and Arm-PCR of CDR3 regions, the team built TCR beta libraries. Each CDR3 protein is one row after TCRdb ran MiXCR on the multiplex PCR reads. This table holds roughly 440,000 distinct CDR3 sequences, roughly 15% found once. The time point here: newly diagnosed GD, antithyroid drugs for less than 3 months. RNA from PBMCs was the source of the TCR library. The same sample was also used in a study of T cells in Graves' hyperthyroidism and ophthalmopathy.

This material consisted of peripheral blood mononuclear cells (PBMCs), taken at new diagnosis, from a patient treated with antithyroid drugs. The receptors were sampled from a woman younger than 35 with Graves disease.

This clonotype was counted many times. The CDR3 DNA reads as TGTGCCAGCGGGTCGGGGCCCAATGAGCAGTTCTTC. As protein: CASGSGPNEQFF. The V and J genes are TRBV28 and TRBJ2-1, with D perhaps assigned TRBD1 or TRBD2 (5 bases each). This CDR3 is 12 amino acids long. Germline CDR1 reads MDHEN; CDR2 reads SYDVKM. V was pared by 8 bases and J by 6 bases, with 11 bases between.

This clonotype has a count of ten or more. This chain joins TRBV15 and TRBJ1-3, with D unclear. This CDR3 region has 13 residues. V shed 4 bases and J shed 3 bases, with 7 bases lying between them. Germline loops: CDR1 LNHNV, CDR2 YYDKDF (reference sequence). CDR3 DNA sequence: TGTGCCACCAGCACTGGCAGTGGAAACACCATATATTTT. Amino acids: CATSTGSGNTIYF.

This clonotype was observed a handful of times. CDR3 nucleotide sequence: TGTGCCAGCAGTGGGCTAGCGGGAGAACTGGATGAGCAGTTCTTC. It translates to CASSGLAGELDEQFF. V is TRBV6-1 and J is TRBJ2-1; 10 bases are a match to TRBD2. The CDR3 consists of 15 residues. Losses at the gene ends were 4 bases for V and 8 bases for J; bases not matched to a gene: 8. Germline CDR1 MNHNS, CDR2 SASEGT.

This clonotype showed up many times. The chain joins TRBV20-1 to TRBJ2-7, with TRBD2 matching 11 bases. CDR1 is DFQATT, CDR2 SNEGSKA, per germline (reference sequence). There are 13 residues in the CDR3. With V trimmed by 5 bases and J by 3 bases, 3 bases remained unmatched. The CDR3 region has the DNA TGCAGTGCTTATAGCGGGAGGGTCTACGAGCAGTACTTC. Translation gives CSAYSGRVYEQYF.

Turning to this clonotype: Because the CDR3 is missing its conserved closing phenylalanine or tryptophan, this is likely a read error. J is TRBJ2-1 and V is TRBV5-1, with TRBD2 matching 12 bases. Per germline, CDR1 SGHRS and CDR2 YFSETQ. This CDR3 comprises 15 residues. Trimming removed 1 base from V and 7 bases from J; junction bases left unmatched: 3. CDR3 nucleotides: TGCGCCAGCAGCTTGTTGACTAGCGGGAGTAATGAGCAGTTCTCC. The encoded protein is CASSLLTSGSNEQFS.

The V call is TRBV6-1, the J call TRBJ1-3; 7 bases line up with TRBD1. The trim removed 5 bases at V and 4 bases at J, leaving 14 bases unmatched. The CDR3 sequence is 17 residues long. From germline, CDR1 is MNHNS and CDR2 SASEGT. The CDR3 sequence: CASSPQTGRGWGNTIYF. The CDR3 bases are TGTGCCAGCAGTCCACAGACAGGGAGAGGTTGGGGAAACACCATATATTTT.

The chain recombines TRBV4-1 with TRBJ2-7; 11 bases agree with TRBD2. The CDR3 covers 15 residues. V dropped 0 bases and J dropped 8; count of bases not matched to a gene: 6. The V gene's germline CDR1 is MGHRA and CDR2 YSYEKL. The CDR3 DNA follows: TGCGCCAGCAGCCAAGAGCAACTAGCGGGAGTAAAGCAGTACTTC. Translated: CASSQEQLAGVKQYF.

In its sample, this clonotype was seen many times. The chain couples TRBV29-1 to TRBJ2-5, with 13 bases identical to TRBD2. Trimming removed 2 bases from V and 3 bases from J; junction bases left unmatched: 9. The CDR3 is 17 residues long. CDR1 is SQVTM, CDR2 ANQGSEA, per germline. The CDR3 sequence: CSVETPGLAGTKETQYF. The CDR3 bases are TGCAGCGTTGAAACACCGGGACTAGCGGGAACTAAAGAGACCCAGTACTTC.

This chain joins TRBV7-9 and TRBJ2-2, with D unclear. The CDR3 is made up of 16 amino acids. Trimming cost V 3 bases and J 0 bases, with 11 bases left between them. Germline loops: CDR1 SEHNR, CDR2 FQNEAQ (reference sequence). CDR3 coding DNA: TGTGCCAGCAGCTTTCCGTTGGCAGCGAACACCGGGGAGCTGTTTTTT. It specifies CASSFPLAANTGELFF.